This T cell receptor beta chain is drawn from a study of blood T cell repertoires in COVID-19. Study-level background: Samples representing acute and convalescent COVID-19 were sourced from the United States, Italy and Spain.

The ends lost 3 bases at V and 0 bases at J; junction bases unmatched: 8. Germline CDR1 reads LNHDA; CDR2 reads SQIVND (reference sequence). The CDR3 extends over 18 amino acids. Authors' analysis steps: Amplification with reference gene primers provided the estimates of nucleated cell counts. The data were produced by immunoSEQ multiplex PCR, yet TCRdb's version contains in-frame clones alone and is incomplete. Clonal size and the V and J genes are those of that table, whereas D and trimming came from the DNA. In the table there are over 200,000 clones, 80% to 95% of which are singletons. The genes are TRBV19 and TRBJ1-4; 9 nucleotides line up with TRBD1. Source material: peripheral blood. This receptor was identified in a man in his sixties with COVID-19, enrolled during active disease. The CDR3 coding sequence is TGTGCCAGTAGTATCTCGGGACAGGGACTTGCAACTAATGAAAAACTGTTTTTT. It yields the protein CASSISGQGLATNEKLFF.